This T cell receptor (beta chain) was sequenced during a study of blood T cell repertoires in COVID-19. Across the whole study: Acute and convalescent COVID-19 specimens originated in the United States, Italy and Spain.

Here immunoSEQ multiplex PCR was the method, and the copy in TCRdb shows in-frame clones only, minus some. The sample yields roughly 100,000 clones, approximately 92% seen once. The sequence came from a woman over 75 with active COVID-19. Material for sequencing was peripheral blood.

This chain's CDR3 is CASRDPGGAVDTQYF. The CDR3 DNA sequence: TGCGCCAGCAGAGACCCGGGCGGGGCGGTAGATACGCAGTATTTT. The chain uses TRBV5-1 and TRBJ2-3, with a weak D call TRBD2 (6 bases). Germline loops: CDR1 SGHRS, CDR2 YFSETQ. The germline V and J ends were trimmed by 5 bases and 5 bases, with 18 bases remaining between them. There are 15 residues in the CDR3.